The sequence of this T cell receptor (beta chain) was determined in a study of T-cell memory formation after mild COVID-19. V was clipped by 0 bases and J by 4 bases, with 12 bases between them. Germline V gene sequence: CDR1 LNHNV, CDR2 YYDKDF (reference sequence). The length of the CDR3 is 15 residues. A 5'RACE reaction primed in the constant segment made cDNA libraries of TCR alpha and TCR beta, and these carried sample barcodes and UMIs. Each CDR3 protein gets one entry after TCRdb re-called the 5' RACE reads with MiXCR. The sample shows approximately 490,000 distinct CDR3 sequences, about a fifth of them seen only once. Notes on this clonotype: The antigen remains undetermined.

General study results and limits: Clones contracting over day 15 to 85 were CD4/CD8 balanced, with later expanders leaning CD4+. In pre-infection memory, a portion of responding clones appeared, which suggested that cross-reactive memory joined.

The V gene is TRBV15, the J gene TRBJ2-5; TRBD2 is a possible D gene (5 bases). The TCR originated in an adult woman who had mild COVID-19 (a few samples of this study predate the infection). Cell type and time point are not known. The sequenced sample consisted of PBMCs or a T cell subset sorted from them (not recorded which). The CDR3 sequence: CATSRDQLAPETQYF. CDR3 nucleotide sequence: TGTGCCACCAGCAGAGATCAGCTAGCCCCAGAGACCCAGTACTTC.